A selection of T cell receptor beta chains follows, all from one sample in a study of T-cell reconstitution after alpha-beta-depleted transplantation in children. One entry per CDR3 protein results from TCRdb running MiXCR on the PCR reads. Found here are a few hundred thousand distinct CDR3 sequences, more than 9% of them singletons; the top ten hold roughly a tenth. The sample consisted of PBMCs from the stem cell graft donor, taken from the stem cell graft. All receptors come from a human donor who donated a stem cell graft to a child with SCID. The CDR3 runs from the conserved cysteine through the conserved F or W. A D gene is named only where the DNA matches it firmly. Not every row has a clone size; where given, it reads once, few, many or a size class.

len	d_gene	v_gene	j_gene	abundance	CDR3aa	CDR3nt
14	TRBD1	TRBV19	TRBJ1-1	NA	CASSKGTVNTEAFF	TGTGCCAGTAGTAAGGGGACAGTGAACACTGAAGCTTTCTTT
16	TRBD2	TRBV3-1	TRBJ2-2	NA	CASSRRTSANTGELFF	TGTGCCAGCAGCCGACGGACTAGCGCGAACACCGGGGAGCTGTTTTTT
12	NA	TRAV29DV5	TRBJ1-1	NA	CAAVGMNTEAFF	TGTGCAGCAGTGGGAATGAACACTGAAGCTTTCTTT
18	NA	TRBV2	TRBJ1-5	NA	CASSEAPSAGLINQPQHF	TGTGCCAGCAGTGAAGCACCGTCGGCAGGCCTAATAAATCAGCCCCAGCATTTT
12	NA	TRBV10-2	TRBJ2-1	NA	CASSGTGNEQFF	TGCGCCAGCAGCGGGACGGGGAATGAGCAGTTCTTC
17	TRBD2	TRBV5-6	TRBJ2-2	NA	CASSLLMAGGPTGELFF	TGTGCCAGCAGCTTGTTAATGGCGGGGGGGCCCACCGGGGAGCTGTTTTTT
13	NA	TRBV6-5	TRBJ1-6	NA	CASNGGVNSPLHF	TGTGCCAGTAACGGGGGGGTCAATTCACCCCTCCACTTT
16	TRBD1	TRBV11-2	TRBJ2-5	NA	CASSSATDRGVMTQYF	TGTGCCAGCAGCTCCGCAACGGACAGGGGAGTAATGACCCAGTACTTC
15	TRBD1	TRBV7-9	TRBJ2-5	few	CASSLSLRDRETQYF	TGTGCCAGCAGCTTAAGCCTCCGGGACAGGGAGACCCAGTACTTC
16	NA	TRBV7-8	TRBJ2-6	NA	CASSSTVNSGANVLTF	TGTGCCAGCAGCTCGACAGTCAACTCTGGGGCCAACGTCCTGACTTTC
15	TRBD2	TRBV13	TRBJ2-1	NA	CASSPGLAGGREQFF	TGTGCCAGCAGCCCTGGACTAGCGGGGGGACGTGAGCAGTTCTTC
12	NA	TRBV6-2/TRBV6-3	TRBJ2-1	few	CASSYVPNEQFF	TGTGCCAGCAGTTATGTTCCCAATGAGCAGTTCTTC
13	NA	TRBV7-6	TRBJ1-1	NA	CASSLARATEAFF	TGTGCCAGCAGCTTAGCCAGGGCCACTGAAGCTTTCTTT
15	TRBD1	TRBV29-1	TRBJ2-7	many	CSVEGDRGHPYEQYF	TGCAGCGTTGAAGGGGACAGGGGGCACCCATACGAGCAGTACTTC
12	NA	TRBV15	TRBJ1-1	NA	CATSRARGEAFF	TGTGCCACCAGCAGAGCGAGGGGGGAAGCTTTCTTT
14	TRBD2	TRBV3-1	TRBJ2-5	few	CASSHSGAKETQYF	TGTGCCAGCAGCCATAGCGGGGCTAAAGAGACCCAGTACTTC
18	TRBD2	TRBV3-1	TRBJ2-1	NA	CASSQDGGTSGRQGEQFF	TGTGCCAGCAGCCAAGATGGTGGGACTAGCGGGCGGCAGGGTGAGCAGTTCTTC
13	NA	TRBV5-1	TRBJ2-5	few	CASRPDSQETQYF	TGCGCCAGCAGACCGGACAGCCAAGAGACCCAGTACTTC
15	TRBD1	TRBV6-1	TRBJ2-2	many	CASTRQGSHTGELFF	TGTGCCAGCACCCGACAGGGGTCGCACACCGGGGAGCTGTTTTTT
15	TRBD1	TRBV7-8	TRBJ2-7	NA	CASSSRTGQPYEQYF	TGTGCCAGCAGCTCCCGGACAGGGCAACCCTACGAGCAGTACTTC
13	NA	TRBV7-3	TRBJ2-3	NA	CASSWDPGDTQYF	TGTGCCAGCAGCTGGGACCCTGGGGATACGCAGTATTTT
13	NA	TRBV12-3/TRBV12-4	TRBJ2-7	many	CASSRGSDYEQYF	TGTGCCAGCAGCCGGGGATCCGACTACGAGCAGTACTTC
15	NA	TRBV6-4	TRBJ2-1	NA	CASSAQTGSYNEQFF	TGTGCCAGCAGTGCTCAGACGGGGAGCTACAATGAGCAGTTCTTC
16	TRBD1	TRBV6-5	TRBJ1-3	many	CASSYSLTGSANTIYF	TGTGCCAGCAGTTACTCTTTGACAGGGTCGGCAAACACCATATATTTT
15	TRBD2	TRBV11-2	TRBJ2-5	NA	CASSPSGVAGETQYF	TGTGCCAGCAGCCCCTCCGGGGTAGCGGGTGAGACCCAGTACTTC
14	TRBD1	TRBV29-1	TRBJ2-7	NA	CSVETGGNDYEQYF	TGCAGCGTTGAAACAGGGGGCAATGACTACGAGCAGTACTTC
15	NA	TRBV14	TRBJ2-2	many	CASSQLQGNTGELFF	TGTGCCAGCAGCCAACTACAGGGAAACACCGGGGAGCTGTTTTTT
15	TRBD1	TRBV3-1	TRBJ2-1	few	CASSQAGDRGYEQFF	TGTGCCAGCAGCCAAGCGGGGGACAGGGGATATGAGCAGTTCTTC
16	TRBD2	TRBV5-1	TRBJ2-3	many	CASSFLAGGHQDTQYF	TGCGCCAGCAGCTTTCTAGCGGGGGGGCATCAAGATACGCAGTATTTT
16	NA	TRBV20-1	TRBJ2-2	many	CSAAPGSGNPSGELFF	TGCAGTGCCGCCCCGGGGAGCGGAAACCCTTCCGGGGAGCTGTTTTTT
16	TRBD2	TRBV27	TRBJ2-1	NA	CASSLLQRGVYNEQFF	TGTGCCAGCAGTTTACTCCAGCGGGGGGTCTACAATGAGCAGTTCTTC
17	NA	TRBV5-1	TRBJ1-2	many	CASSLEGRSLLYYGYTF	TGCGCCAGCAGCTTGGAGGGACGGAGCCTCCTGTACTATGGCTACACCTTC
17	TRBD2	TRBV6-5	TRBJ2-1	NA	CASITSGGAGTYNEQFF	TGTGCCAGCATTACCAGCGGGGGGGCCGGGACCTACAATGAGCAGTTCTTC
15	NA	TRBV24-1	TRBJ1-1	many	CATSDLPGENTEAFF	TGTGCCACCAGTGATTTGCCAGGGGAGAACACTGAAGCTTTCTTT
16	TRBD2	TRBV7-2	TRBJ2-5	NA	CASSRQRGGSGETQYF	TGTGCCAGCAGCAGGCAGCGGGGGGGATCTGGAGAGACCCAGTACTTC
13	NA	TRBV12-3/TRBV12-4	TRBJ2-5	NA	CATAEGRRETQYF	TGTGCCACCGCCGAGGGGAGGCGAGAGACCCAGTACTTC
15	NA	TRBV27	TRBJ2-7	few	CASSLSRLPNYEQYF	TGTGCCAGCAGTTTATCCCGACTCCCAAACTACGAGCAGTACTTC
17	TRBD1	TRBV4-1	TRBJ2-2	many	CASSQVAGGANTGELFF	TGCGCCAGCAGCCAAGTGGCAGGGGGCGCGAACACCGGGGAGCTGTTTTTT
15	NA	TRBV6-1	TRBJ2-2	few	CASSEQQFNTGELFF	TGTGCCAGCAGTGAACAACAGTTTAACACCGGGGAGCTGTTTTTT
14	NA	TRBV7-3	TRBJ2-2	NA	CASSLIGGSGELFF	TGTGCCAGCAGCTTGATAGGGGGGTCCGGGGAGCTGTTTTTT
14	NA	TRBV20-1	TRBJ2-5	many	CSASSPPDRETQYF	TGCAGTGCTAGTTCGCCTCCGGATCGGGAGACCCAGTACTTC
14	TRBD2	TRBV20-1	TRBJ2-5	NA	CSAGPTSGGETQYF	TGCAGTGCTGGACCGACTAGCGGGGGGGAGACCCAGTACTTC
13	NA	TRBV29-1	TRBJ1-5	NA	CSVGDRDNQPQHF	TGCAGCGTTGGGGACCGCGACAATCAGCCCCAGCATTTT
10	NA	TRBV12-3/TRBV12-4	TRBJ2-3	few	CATRGDTQYF	TGTGCCACCCGCGGGGATACGCAGTATTTT
14	NA	TRBV20-1	TRBJ2-7	NA	CSARDDVQSYEQYF	TGCAGTGCTAGAGATGATGTCCAGTCCTACGAGCAGTACTTC
14	TRBD1	TRBV3-1	TRBJ1-1	many	CASSQPTGGTEAFF	TGTGCCAGCAGCCAACCGACAGGGGGAACTGAAGCTTTCTTT
15	TRBD1	TRBV27	TRBJ1-5	few	CASSPTIGGGQPQHF	TGTGCCAGCAGTCCCACGATAGGGGGCGGTCAGCCCCAGCATTTT
14	NA	TRBV12-3/TRBV12-4	TRBJ1-2	NA	CASSSAGAIYGYTF	TGTGCCAGCAGTAGCGCAGGGGCGATATATGGCTACACCTTC
19	NA	TRBV10-3	TRBJ2-2	few	CAISETPALGDTNTGELFF	TGTGCCATCAGTGAGACCCCTGCTCTTGGAGACACGAACACCGGGGAGCTGTTTTTT
15	NA	TRBV6-5	TRBJ2-6	few	CASSYKGSGANVLTF	TGTGCCAGCAGTTATAAGGGCTCTGGGGCCAACGTCCTGACTTTC